This TCR beta chain stems from a study of T cells in narcolepsy. About the study: Enrolled donors included narcolepsy type 1 or type 2 patients and healthy controls. Whole-study findings and limits: Some memory CD4+ repertoires had no autoreactive clone sequences. Healthy controls reportedly lacked the autoreactive clonotypes serially found in patients' blood.

CDR1 is SEHNR and CDR2 is FQNEAQ in the germline V gene (reference sequence). This CDR3 region has 12 residues. V was clipped by 6 bases and J by 3 bases, with 9 bases between them. The repertoire was sequenced with immunoSEQ multiplex PCR; TCRdb's copy has only in-frame clones and lacks some. The sample shows roughly 25,000 clones, 80% to 90% of them seen only once. Details on this clone: The antigen remains undetermined.

Sequenced material: CD45RA- memory CD4+ T cells from PBMCs. This sequence originates from a human donor with narcolepsy. J is TRBJ2-7 and V is TRBV7-9, with unresolved D. The CDR3 nucleotides read TGTGCCAGCAGTCCGACTTACTACGAGCAGTACTTC. Translation: CASSPTYYEQYF.